These T cell receptor beta chains were read from a single sample in a study of blood T cell repertoires in COVID-19. Only in-frame clones appear in the TCRdb table, and some are missing; sequencing was by immunoSEQ multiplex PCR. Of under 150,000 clones detected, approximately 79% appear once; the ten largest clones hold 7% to 9%. The sequencing sample was made of peripheral blood. The receptors were sampled from a man aged 50 to 60 with active or convalescent COVID-19. CDR3s include the opening cysteine and the closing phenylalanine or tryptophan. D genes are given only for firm matches. A clone size is listed for some rows: how often the clone was seen (once, few, many), or a class if it is expanded.

clone size: NA; J gene: TRBJ2-7; V gene: TRBV5-4; D gene: TRBD1; CDR3 protein: CASARQGAYEQYF; CDR3 DNA: TGTGCCAGCGCAAGACAGGGGGCCTACGAGCAGTACTTC
clone size: NA; J gene: TRBJ2-2; V gene: TRBV7-2; D gene: NA; CDR3 protein: CASSLGVRVSTGELFF; CDR3 DNA: TGTGCCAGCAGCTTAGGGGTCAGGGTCTCCACCGGGGAGCTGTTTTTT
clone size: once; J gene: TRBJ2-5; V gene: TRBV27; D gene: TRBD2; CDR3 protein: CASGLAGVGETQYF; CDR3 DNA: TGTGCCAGCGGACTAGCGGGAGTAGGGGAGACCCAGTACTTC
clone size: NA; J gene: TRBJ2-3; V gene: TRBV9; D gene: NA; CDR3 protein: CASSVELRGDTQYF; CDR3 DNA: TGTGCCAGCAGCGTAGAGCTACGAGGAGATACGCAGTATTTT
clone size: NA; J gene: TRBJ1-4; V gene: TRBV27; D gene: TRBD1; CDR3 protein: CASRDPQGAREKLFF; CDR3 DNA: TGTGCCAGCAGAGACCCTCAGGGGGCACGGGAAAAACTGTTTTTT
clone size: many; J gene: TRBJ2-3; V gene: TRBV6-2/TRBV6-3; D gene: TRBD1; CDR3 protein: CASSYWTGPPDTQYF; CDR3 DNA: TGTGCCAGCAGTTACTGGACAGGGCCCCCAGATACGCAGTATTTT
clone size: NA; J gene: TRBJ2-7; V gene: TRBV27; D gene: TRBD2; CDR3 protein: CASSLGSGTGNYEQYF; CDR3 DNA: TGTGCCAGCAGTTTAGGGAGCGGGACGGGAAACTACGAGCAGTACTTC
clone size: NA; J gene: TRBJ2-7; V gene: TRBV5-1; D gene: NA; CDR3 protein: CASSHSSPGWDEQYF; CDR3 DNA: TGCGCCAGCAGCCATTCTTCTCCGGGATGGGACGAGCAGTACTTC
clone size: NA; J gene: TRBJ2-3; V gene: TRBV7-9; D gene: NA; CDR3 protein: CASSSSSDTQYF; CDR3 DNA: TGTGCCAGCAGTTCGTCTAGCGACACGCAGTATTTT
clone size: NA; J gene: TRBJ2-2; V gene: TRBV19; D gene: TRBD1; CDR3 protein: CASSIWAGTGPTGELFF; CDR3 DNA: TGTGCCAGTAGTATCTGGGCCGGGACAGGGCCCACCGGGGAGCTGTTTTTT
clone size: many; J gene: TRBJ2-1; V gene: TRBV10-2; D gene: TRBD2; CDR3 protein: CASSQLAGGPGDEQFF; CDR3 DNA: TGCGCCAGCAGCCAACTAGCGGGAGGGCCGGGGGATGAGCAGTTCTTC
clone size: NA; J gene: TRBJ1-1; V gene: TRBV5-1; D gene: NA; CDR3 protein: CASMREPMNTEAFF; CDR3 DNA: TGCGCCAGCATGCGGGAACCGATGAACACTGAAGCTTTCTTT
clone size: NA; J gene: TRBJ2-7; V gene: TRBV6-5; D gene: NA; CDR3 protein: CASSPDNYEQYF; CDR3 DNA: TGTGCCAGCAGTCCGGACAACTACGAGCAGTACTTC
clone size: NA; J gene: TRBJ2-7; V gene: TRBV28; D gene: NA; CDR3 protein: CASSSPRGGSYEQYF; CDR3 DNA: TGTGCCAGCAGTTCTCCCCGGGGAGGCTCCTACGAGCAGTACTTC
clone size: few; J gene: TRBJ1-2; V gene: TRBV29-1; D gene: NA; CDR3 protein: CSAKRGGRGYGYTF; CDR3 DNA: TGCAGCGCCAAAAGGGGAGGACGGGGCTATGGCTACACCTTC
clone size: NA; J gene: TRBJ1-5; V gene: TRBV28; D gene: NA; CDR3 protein: CASSSHGDYSNQPQHF; CDR3 DNA: TGTGCCAGCAGTTCTCATGGGGACTATAGCAATCAGCCCCAGCATTTT
clone size: NA; J gene: TRBJ2-7; V gene: TRBV7-8; D gene: NA; CDR3 protein: CASSLAQSTYEQYF; CDR3 DNA: TGTGCCAGCAGCTTAGCACAGTCCACCTACGAGCAGTACTTC
clone size: NA; J gene: TRBJ2-6; V gene: TRBV3-1/TRBV3-2; D gene: NA; CDR3 protein: CASSHFGGSGANVLTF; CDR3 DNA: TGTGCCAGCAGCCACTTCGGGGGCTCTGGGGCCAACGTCCTGACTTTC
clone size: NA; J gene: TRBJ1-5; V gene: TRBV19; D gene: NA; CDR3 protein: CASSTTDSNQPQHF; CDR3 DNA: TGTGCCAGTTCCACGACAGATAGCAATCAGCCCCAGCATTTT
clone size: NA; J gene: TRBJ1-6; V gene: TRBV30; D gene: NA; CDR3 protein: CAWSVGRNSPLHF; CDR3 DNA: TGTGCCTGGAGTGTGGGCCGTAATTCACCCCTCCACTTT
clone size: once; J gene: TRBJ1-6; V gene: TRBV18; D gene: NA; CDR3 protein: CASSPPGGVVSPLHF; CDR3 DNA: TGTGCCAGCTCACCACCGGGAGGGGTCGTTTCACCCCTCCACTTT
clone size: NA; J gene: TRBJ2-7; V gene: TRBV2; D gene: TRBD2; CDR3 protein: CASSESGGRGYEQYF; CDR3 DNA: TGTGCCAGCAGTGAGTCGGGAGGAAGGGGCTACGAGCAGTACTTC
clone size: NA; J gene: TRBJ2-7; V gene: TRBV11-2; D gene: TRBD2; CDR3 protein: CASSSGLAGYSSYEQYF; CDR3 DNA: TGTGCCAGCAGCTCGGGACTAGCGGGTTATAGCTCCTACGAGCAGTACTTC
clone size: NA; J gene: TRBJ2-7; V gene: TRBV6-5; D gene: NA; CDR3 protein: CASTLRAYEQYF; CDR3 DNA: TGTGCCAGCACCTTACGGGCCTACGAGCAGTACTTC
clone size: NA; J gene: TRBJ1-1; V gene: TRBV9; D gene: TRBD1; CDR3 protein: CASSVSGTGVMNTEAFF; CDR3 DNA: TGTGCCAGCAGCGTATCAGGGACAGGGGTCATGAACACTGAAGCTTTCTTT
clone size: NA; J gene: TRBJ1-2; V gene: TRBV3-1/TRBV3-2; D gene: TRBD1; CDR3 protein: CASSPPLGTVGYGYTF; CDR3 DNA: TGTGCCAGCAGCCCGCCCCTAGGGACAGTCGGCTATGGCTACACCTTC
clone size: NA; J gene: TRBJ2-3; V gene: TRBV7-2; D gene: TRBD2; CDR3 protein: CASSHRTSGSEQYF; CDR3 DNA: TGTGCCAGCAGCCATAGGACTAGCGGGTCAGAGCAGTATTTT
clone size: NA; J gene: TRBJ2-7; V gene: TRBV7-3; D gene: TRBD2; CDR3 protein: CASSLTGGRAHEQYF; CDR3 DNA: TGTGCCAGCAGCTTAACAGGAGGGAGGGCCCACGAGCAGTACTTC